This entry is about one TCR beta chain. Its specificity is not known. The assay was immunoSEQ multiplex PCR, and TCRdb's table has in-frame clones only and misses some. This sample has about 120,000 clones, with approximately 88% found just once. The entry originates in a study of cytomegalovirus exposure and HLA in healthy donors. Points from the study as a whole: The finding came from a later analysis; first-cohort TCR clusters tended to co-occur in the approximately 120 validation repertoires. Accounts indicate the classifier identified cytomegalovirus status with strong specificity and sensitivity. Investigators reported 164 TCR beta chains as tied to cytomegalovirus. Testing in vitro showed a few CMV-associated chains specific for CMV antigens.

Germline lookup yields CDR1 SGHTA and CDR2 FQGTGA. This CDR3 region has 13 residues. The ends were cut back, 3 bases at V and 6 bases at J, with 9 bases in the middle. The chain recombines TRBV7-3 with TRBJ2-1; D is ambiguous. The sample taken for sequencing was PBMCs. The receptor was derived from a woman in her 30s in good health and CMV-seropositive. The CDR3 region is CASSFIGSNEQFF. The CDR3 DNA follows: TGTGCCAGCAGCTTCATTGGCTCCAATGAGCAGTTCTTC. The full variable domain, rest sourced from reference TRBV7-3 and TRBJ2-1, is GAGVSQTPSNKVTEKGKYVELRCDPISGHTALYWYRQSLGQGPEFLIYFQGTGAADDSGLPNDRFFAVRPEGSVSTLKIQRTERGDSAVYLCASSFIGSNEQFFGPGTRLTVL.